This TCR beta chain was observed in a study of a mutant IDH1 vaccine in newly diagnosed glioma. Time point noted: week 23, last vaccination. One vaccine dose held 300 ug of mutant IDH1 20-mer peptide and came with topical imiquimod. As concerns this clone: Antigen specificity is unknown.

V lost 3 bases to trimming and J lost 1 base, with 10 bases between them. The germline gives CDR1 SGHRS, CDR2 YFSETQ. The CDR3 is 14 residues long. Method: immunoSEQ multiplex PCR; TCRdb's copy keeps in-frame clones and lacks some. The sample lists under 45,000 clones, less than 85% seen once, with approximately 2.5% in the top ten. The TCR sequence derives from a woman between 18 and 30 years old with glioma. Some clones in this sample may be carry-over from other donors' samples. Sample: PBMCs, taken from a glioma patient whose treatment included an IDH1 peptide vaccine. V and J are TRBV5-1 and TRBJ2-5; D is uncertain. The chain's CDR3 is CASSSWGTQETQYF. DNA for the CDR3: TGCGCCAGCAGCTCATGGGGTACCCAAGAGACCCAGTACTTC.